Listed below are T cell receptor beta chains from one sample, sequenced in a study of blood T cell repertoires in COVID-19. Profiled with immunoSEQ multiplex PCR; TCRdb holds only in-frame clones, not every one. The sample records 70,000 to 90,000 clones, roughly three quarters being singletons. The sequenced sample consisted of peripheral blood. The source of these receptors is a man aged 65 to 79 with acute or convalescent COVID-19. Each CDR3 is given with its conserved first and last residue. A D gene is named only where the DNA matches it firmly. A row's size may be missing; if present it is once, few, many or a size class.

CDR3 protein | CDR3 DNA | J gene | D gene | V gene | clone size
CASSLLSSQVVNGYTF | TGTGCCAGCAGCTTGTTGTCATCCCAGGTAGTTAATGGCTACACCTTC | TRBJ1-2 | NA | TRBV5-6 | NA
CASPPQETSGGTDNEQFF | TGTGCCAGCCCCCCACAGGAGACTAGCGGGGGCACGGACAATGAGCAGTTCTTC | TRBJ2-1 | TRBD2 | TRBV2 | NA
CASSELVSGFGEQFF | TGTGCCAGCAGTGAGTTGGTTAGCGGGTTCGGTGAGCAGTTCTTC | TRBJ2-1 | TRBD2 | TRBV2 | few
CASSDDSPTEAFF | TGTGCCAGCAGTGACGACAGCCCCACTGAAGCTTTCTTT | TRBJ1-1 | NA | TRBV2 | NA
CASSLTSGAVYNEQFF | TGCGCCAGCAGCTTGACTAGCGGGGCGGTCTACAATGAGCAGTTCTTC | TRBJ2-1 | TRBD2 | TRBV5-1 | NA
CSGGAGANTGELFF | TGCAGCGGCGGAGCGGGGGCGAACACCGGGGAGCTGTTTTTT | TRBJ2-2 | TRBD2 | TRBV29-1 | NA
CASSRGTSGGTDTQYF | TGTGCCAGCAGCCGTGGGACTAGCGGGGGAACAGATACGCAGTATTTT | TRBJ2-3 | TRBD2 | TRBV7-9 | once
CSVKTGARTGELFF | TGCAGCGTCAAGACAGGGGCCCGCACCGGGGAGCTGTTTTTT | TRBJ2-2 | TRBD1 | TRBV29-1 | NA
CASSHRSTGASEAFF | TGTGCCAGCAGCCATAGGTCGACAGGTGCTTCTGAAGCTTTCTTT | TRBJ1-1 | NA | TRBV14 | NA
CASSQSGVIYGYTF | TGCGCCAGCAGCCAGTCGGGGGTAATATATGGCTACACCTTC | TRBJ1-2 | NA | TRBV4-1 | NA
CASSLGQGSEKLFF | TGTGCCAGCAGCCTCGGACAGGGAAGTGAAAAACTGTTTTTT | TRBJ1-4 | TRBD1 | TRBV6-5 | NA
CASGIQAPGYTF | TGTGCCAGCGGAATACAGGCGCCTGGCTACACCTTC | TRBJ1-2 | NA | TRBV28 | NA
CASSSLRGGNNEQFF | TGTGCCAGCAGCTCCCTGCGGGGGGGAAACAATGAGCAGTTCTTC | TRBJ2-1 | TRBD2 | TRBV7-6 | NA
CASSTDRAVNTEAFF | TGTGCCAGCAGCACGGACAGGGCTGTGAACACTGAAGCTTTCTTT | TRBJ1-1 | TRBD1 | TRBV7-8 | NA